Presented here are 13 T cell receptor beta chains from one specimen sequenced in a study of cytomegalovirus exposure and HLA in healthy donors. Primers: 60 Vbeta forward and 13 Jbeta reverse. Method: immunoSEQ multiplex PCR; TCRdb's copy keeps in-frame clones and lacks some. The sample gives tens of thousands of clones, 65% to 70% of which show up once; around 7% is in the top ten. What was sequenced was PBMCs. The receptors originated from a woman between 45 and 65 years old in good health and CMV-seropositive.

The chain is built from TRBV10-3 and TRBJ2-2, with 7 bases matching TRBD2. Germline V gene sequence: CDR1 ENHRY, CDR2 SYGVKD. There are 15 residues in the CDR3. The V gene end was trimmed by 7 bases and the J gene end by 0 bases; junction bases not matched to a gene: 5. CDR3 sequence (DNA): TGTGCCATCAACGAGCGGGATGCGAACACCGGGGAGCTGTTTTTT. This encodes CAINERDANTGELFF.

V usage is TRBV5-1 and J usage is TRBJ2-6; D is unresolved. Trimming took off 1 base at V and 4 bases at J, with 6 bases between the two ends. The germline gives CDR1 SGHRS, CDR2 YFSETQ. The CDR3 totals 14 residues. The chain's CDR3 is CASSLPSGANVLTF. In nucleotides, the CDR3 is TGCGCCAGCAGCTTGCCATCCGGGGCCAACGTCCTGACTTTC.

CDR3 loop: CASSQDPDRADMNTEAFF. The DNA for the CDR3 is TGCGCCAGCAGCCAAGATCCGGACAGGGCTGATATGAACACTGAAGCTTTCTTT. This chain joins TRBV4-1 and TRBJ1-1, with 8 positions matching TRBD1. This CDR3 region has 18 residues. J was trimmed by 0 bases and V by 0 bases; bases with no gene match: 9. Looked up from germline, CDR1 is MGHRA and CDR2 is YSYEKL.

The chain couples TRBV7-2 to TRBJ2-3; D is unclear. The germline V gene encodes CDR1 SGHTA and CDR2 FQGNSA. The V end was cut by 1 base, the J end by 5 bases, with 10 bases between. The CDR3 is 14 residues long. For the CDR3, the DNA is TGTGCCAGCAGCTTAGGGCCGGGTAGAGATACGCAGTATTTT. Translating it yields CASSLGPGRDTQYF.

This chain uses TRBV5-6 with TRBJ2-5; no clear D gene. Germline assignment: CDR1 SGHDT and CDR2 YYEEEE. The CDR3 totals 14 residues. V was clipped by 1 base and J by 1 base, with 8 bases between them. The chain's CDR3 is CASSLIAVQETQYF. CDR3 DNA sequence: TGTGCCAGCAGCTTGATTGCGGTCCAAGAGACCCAGTACTTC.

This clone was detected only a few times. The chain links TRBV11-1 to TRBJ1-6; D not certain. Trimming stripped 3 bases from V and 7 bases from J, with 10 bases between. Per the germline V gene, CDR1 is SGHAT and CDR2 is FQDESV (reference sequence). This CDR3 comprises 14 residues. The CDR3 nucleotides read TGTGCCAGCAGCTTTAGACGGGAAAATTCACCCCTCCACTTT. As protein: CASSFRRENSPLHF.

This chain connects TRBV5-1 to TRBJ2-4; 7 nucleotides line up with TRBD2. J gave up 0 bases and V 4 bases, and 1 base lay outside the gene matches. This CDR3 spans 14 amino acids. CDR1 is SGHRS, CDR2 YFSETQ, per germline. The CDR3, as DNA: TGCGCCAGCAGCGGGGGGGTAGCCAAAAACATTCAGTACTTC. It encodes CASSGGVAKNIQYF.

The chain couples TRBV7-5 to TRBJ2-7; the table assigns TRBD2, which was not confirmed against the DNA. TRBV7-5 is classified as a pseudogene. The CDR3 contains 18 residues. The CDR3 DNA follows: TGTGCCAGAAGCTTAGAAACCAGCGGGGTACGGCGGTCCTACGAGCAGTACGTC. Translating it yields CARSLETSGVRRSYEQYV.

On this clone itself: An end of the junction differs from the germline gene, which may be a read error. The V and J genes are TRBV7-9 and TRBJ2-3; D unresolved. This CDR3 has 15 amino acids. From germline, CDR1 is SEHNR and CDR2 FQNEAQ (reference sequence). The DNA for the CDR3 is TGTTCCAGCAGCCAGCTCGGGTGGTACCCAGATACGCAGTATTTT. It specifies CSSSQLGWYPDTQYF. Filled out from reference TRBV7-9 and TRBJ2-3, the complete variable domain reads DTGVSQNPRHKITKRGQNVTFRCDPISEHNRLYWYRQTLGQGPEFLTYFQNEAQLEKSRLLSDRFSAERPKGSFSTLEIQRTEQGDSAMYLCSSSQLGWYPDTQYFGPGTRLTVL.

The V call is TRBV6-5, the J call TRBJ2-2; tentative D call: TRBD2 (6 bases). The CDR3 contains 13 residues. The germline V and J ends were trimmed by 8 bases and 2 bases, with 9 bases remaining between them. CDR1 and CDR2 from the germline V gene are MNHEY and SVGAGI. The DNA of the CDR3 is TGTGCCAGCTTCGGGGGTAACACCGGGGAGCTGTTTTTT. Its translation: CASFGGNTGELFF.

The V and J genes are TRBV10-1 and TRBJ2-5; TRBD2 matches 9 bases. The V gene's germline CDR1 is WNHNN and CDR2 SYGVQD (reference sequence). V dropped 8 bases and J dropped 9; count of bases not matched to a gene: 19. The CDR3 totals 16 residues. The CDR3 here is CASLSAGGPYQDAQYF. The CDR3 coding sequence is TGCGCCAGCCTGTCTGCGGGGGGGCCATACCAAGATGCCCAGTACTTC.

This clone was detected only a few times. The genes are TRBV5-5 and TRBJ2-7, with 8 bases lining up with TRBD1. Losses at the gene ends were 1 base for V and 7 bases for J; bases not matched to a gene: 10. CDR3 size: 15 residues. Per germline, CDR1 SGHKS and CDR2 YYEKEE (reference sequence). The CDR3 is CASSLKQGERREQYF. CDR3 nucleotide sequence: TGTGCCAGCAGCTTGAAACAGGGGGAACGTCGAGAGCAGTACTTC.

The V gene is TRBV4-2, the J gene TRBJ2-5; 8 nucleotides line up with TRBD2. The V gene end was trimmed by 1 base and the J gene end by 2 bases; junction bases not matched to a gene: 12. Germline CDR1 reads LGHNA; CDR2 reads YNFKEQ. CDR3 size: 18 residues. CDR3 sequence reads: CASSQASGGGLWQETQYF. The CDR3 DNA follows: TGTGCCAGCAGCCAAGCCAGCGGGGGCGGGCTCTGGCAAGAGACCCAGTACTTC.